This T cell receptor beta chain emerged from a study of identical twins. Unmatched junction bases numbered 9, after V lost 3 bases and J lost 2 bases. The CDR3 sequence is 17 residues long. Germline CDR1 is SGDLS and CDR2 is YYNGEE. Remarks on this clonotype: Its antigen is unknown.

MiXCR, run by TCRdb on the 5' RACE reads, gives a single entry per CDR3 protein. The data show around 230,000 distinct CDR3 sequences, over 5% seen once. Study-level results: Twin pairs had excess sharing that was weaker in beta out-of-frame sequences.

The same data also contributed to another study, on T cells expressing NK-cell markers.

The rearrangement links TRBV9 to TRBJ2-3, with 10 bases that match TRBD1. Sequencing used CD8+ T cells sorted from blood. This sequence was found in a woman between 18 and 30 years old in good health. CDR3: CASSDGQGVANTDTQYF. DNA for the CDR3: TGTGCCAGCAGCGACGGACAGGGGGTGGCTAACACAGATACGCAGTATTTT.